This T cell receptor (beta chain) appears in the sequencing data of a study of shared clonotypes between healthy human individuals. In the case of this clone: Antigen: not known.

Overall study results and limits: Limited genetic and exposure-history diversity came from having few donors.

Germline V gene sequence: CDR1 SGHTA, CDR2 FQGNSA. The ends were cut back, 5 bases at V and 3 bases at J, with 13 bases in the middle. This CDR3 spans 15 amino acids. TCRdb's table, derived via immunoSEQ multiplex PCR, lists solely in-frame clones and lacks some. The table shows around 2.5 million clones, with 80% to 95% occurring only once. V usage is TRBV7-2 and J usage is TRBJ2-2, with a tentative D call TRBD2 (5 bases). The sequenced material came from naive CD4+ T cells from PBMCs. The sample's subset: CD45RA+ positively selected. The TCR originated in a man younger than 35 in good health. Some clones in this sample may be carry-over from other donors' samples. The CDR3 here is CASSITRMDTGELFF. CDR3 in DNA: TGTGCCAGCAGCATTACTAGAATGGACACCGGGGAGCTGTTTTTT. Complete variable domain (other parts from reference TRBV7-2 and TRBJ2-2): GAGVSQSPSNKVTEKGKDVELRCDPISGHTALYWYRQSLGQGLEFLIYFQGNSAPDKSGLPSDRFSAERTGGSVSTLTIQRTQQEDSAVYLCASSITRMDTGELFFGEGSRLTVL.